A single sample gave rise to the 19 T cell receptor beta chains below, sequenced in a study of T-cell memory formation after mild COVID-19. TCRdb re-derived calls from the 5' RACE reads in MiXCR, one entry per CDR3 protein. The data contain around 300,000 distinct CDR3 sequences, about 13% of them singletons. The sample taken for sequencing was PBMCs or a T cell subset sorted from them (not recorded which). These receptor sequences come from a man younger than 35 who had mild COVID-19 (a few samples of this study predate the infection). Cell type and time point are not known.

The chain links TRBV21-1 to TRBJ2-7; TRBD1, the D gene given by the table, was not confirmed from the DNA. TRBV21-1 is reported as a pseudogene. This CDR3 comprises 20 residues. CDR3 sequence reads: CASSKDQDRTHETVSYEQYV. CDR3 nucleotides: TGTGCCAGCAGCAAAGATCAGGACAGGACACACGAAACCGTGTCGTACGAGCAGTACGTC.

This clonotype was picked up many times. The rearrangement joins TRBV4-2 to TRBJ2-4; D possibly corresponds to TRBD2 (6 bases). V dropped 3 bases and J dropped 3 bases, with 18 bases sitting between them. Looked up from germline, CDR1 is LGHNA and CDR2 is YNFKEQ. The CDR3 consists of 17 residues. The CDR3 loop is CASSQTGTRMDKNIQYF. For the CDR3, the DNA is TGTGCCAGCAGCCAGACCGGGACTCGGATGGACAAAAACATTCAGTACTTC.

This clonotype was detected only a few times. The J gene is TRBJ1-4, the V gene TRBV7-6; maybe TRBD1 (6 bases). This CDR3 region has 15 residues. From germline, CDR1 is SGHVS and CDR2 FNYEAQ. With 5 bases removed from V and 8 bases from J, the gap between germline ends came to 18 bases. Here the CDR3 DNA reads TGTGCCAGCAGCCCCTCCTGGGGGGGCGTAGAAAAACTGTTTTTT. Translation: CASSPSWGGVEKLFF.

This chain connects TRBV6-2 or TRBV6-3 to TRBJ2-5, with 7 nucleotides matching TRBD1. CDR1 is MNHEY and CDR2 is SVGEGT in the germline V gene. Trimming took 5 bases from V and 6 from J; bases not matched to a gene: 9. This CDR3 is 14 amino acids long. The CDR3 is CASSTRTGPKTQYF. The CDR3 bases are TGTGCCAGCAGTACCCGGACAGGACCCAAGACCCAGTACTTC.

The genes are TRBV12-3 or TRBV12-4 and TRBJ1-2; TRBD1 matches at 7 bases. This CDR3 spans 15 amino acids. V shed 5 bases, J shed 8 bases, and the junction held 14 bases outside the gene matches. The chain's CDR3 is CASSLEPGTVGGYTF. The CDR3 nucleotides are TGTGCCAGCAGTCTCGAACCGGGGACAGTCGGGGGCTACACCTTC.

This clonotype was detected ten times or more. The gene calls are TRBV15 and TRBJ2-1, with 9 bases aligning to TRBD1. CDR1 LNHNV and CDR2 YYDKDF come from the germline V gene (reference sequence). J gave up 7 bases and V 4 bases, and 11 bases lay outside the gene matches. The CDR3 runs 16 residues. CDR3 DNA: TGTGCCACCAGCATCCCGGGACAGGGAATTTGGAATGAGCAGTTCTTC. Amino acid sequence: CATSIPGQGIWNEQFF.

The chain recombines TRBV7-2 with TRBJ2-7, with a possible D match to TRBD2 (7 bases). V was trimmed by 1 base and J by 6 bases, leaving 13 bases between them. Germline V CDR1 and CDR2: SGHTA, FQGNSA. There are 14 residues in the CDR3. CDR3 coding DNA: TGTGCCAGCAGCTTAGTAAAGGGGGGGCGCGAGCAGTACGTC. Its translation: CASSLVKGGREQYV.

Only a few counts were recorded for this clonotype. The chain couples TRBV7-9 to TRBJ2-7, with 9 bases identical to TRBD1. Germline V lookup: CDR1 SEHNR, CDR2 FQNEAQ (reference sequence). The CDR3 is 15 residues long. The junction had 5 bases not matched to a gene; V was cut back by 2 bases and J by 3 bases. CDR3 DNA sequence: TGTGCCAGCAGCTTACGACAGGGGGGCCTCTACGAGCAGTACTTC. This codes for CASSLRQGGLYEQYF. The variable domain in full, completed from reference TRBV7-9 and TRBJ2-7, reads DTGVSQNPRHKITKRGQNVTFRCDPISEHNRLYWYRQTLGQGPEFLTYFQNEAQLEKSRLLSDRFSAERPKGSFSTLEIQRTEQGDSAMYLCASSLRQGGLYEQYFGPGTRLTVT.

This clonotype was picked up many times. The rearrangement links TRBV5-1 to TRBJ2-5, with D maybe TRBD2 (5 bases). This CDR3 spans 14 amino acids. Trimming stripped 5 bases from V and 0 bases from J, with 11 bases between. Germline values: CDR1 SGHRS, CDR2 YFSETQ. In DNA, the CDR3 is TGCGCCAGCAGACGGGGTGGGTACCAAGAGACCCAGTACTTC. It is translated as CASRRGGYQETQYF.

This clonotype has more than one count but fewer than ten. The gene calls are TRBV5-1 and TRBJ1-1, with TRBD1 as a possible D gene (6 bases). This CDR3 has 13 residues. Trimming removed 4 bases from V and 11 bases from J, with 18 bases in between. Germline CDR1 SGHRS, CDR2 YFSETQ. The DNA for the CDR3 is TGCGCCAGCAGCCCACGCCAGGGGATTGATGCTTTCTTT. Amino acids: CASSPRQGIDAFF. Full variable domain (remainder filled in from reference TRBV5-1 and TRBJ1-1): KAGVTQTPRYLIKTRGQQVTLSCSPISGHRSVSWYQQTPGQGLQFLFEYFSETQRNKGNFPGRFSGRQFSNSRSEMNVSTLELGDSALYLCASSPRQGIDAFFGQGTRLTVV.

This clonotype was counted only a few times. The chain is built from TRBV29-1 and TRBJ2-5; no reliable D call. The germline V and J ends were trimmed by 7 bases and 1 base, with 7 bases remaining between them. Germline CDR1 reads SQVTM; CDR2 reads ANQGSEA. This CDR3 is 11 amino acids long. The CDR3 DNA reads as TGCAGCGGTCGGCTCCAAGAGACCCAGTACTTC. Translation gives CSGRLQETQYF.

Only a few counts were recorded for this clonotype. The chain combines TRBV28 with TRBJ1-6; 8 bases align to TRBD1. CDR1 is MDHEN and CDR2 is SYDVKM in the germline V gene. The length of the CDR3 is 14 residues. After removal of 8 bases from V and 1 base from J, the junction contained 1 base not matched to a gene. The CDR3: CASGQGSYNSPLHF. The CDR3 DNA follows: TGTGCCAGCGGACAGGGATCCTATAATTCACCCCTCCACTTT.

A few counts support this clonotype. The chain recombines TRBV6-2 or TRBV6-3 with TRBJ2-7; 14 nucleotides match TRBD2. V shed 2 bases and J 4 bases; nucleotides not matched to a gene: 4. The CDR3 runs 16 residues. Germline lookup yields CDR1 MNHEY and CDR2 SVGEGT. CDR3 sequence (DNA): TGTGCCAGCAGTTACCCCGGACTAGCGGGGGGTTACGAGCAGTACTTC. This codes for CASSYPGLAGGYEQYF.

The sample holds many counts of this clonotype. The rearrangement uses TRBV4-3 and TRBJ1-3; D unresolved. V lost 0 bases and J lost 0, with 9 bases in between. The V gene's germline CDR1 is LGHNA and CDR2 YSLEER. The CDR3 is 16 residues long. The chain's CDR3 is CASSQEVFVSGNTIYF. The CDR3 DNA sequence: TGCGCCAGCAGCCAAGAAGTCTTTGTCTCTGGAAACACCATATATTTT.

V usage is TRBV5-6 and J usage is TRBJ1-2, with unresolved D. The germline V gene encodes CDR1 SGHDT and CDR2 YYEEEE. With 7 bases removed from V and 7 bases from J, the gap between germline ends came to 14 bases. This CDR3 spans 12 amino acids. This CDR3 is CASGLDWFGYTF. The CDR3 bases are TGTGCCAGCGGATTGGACTGGTTTGGCTACACCTTC.

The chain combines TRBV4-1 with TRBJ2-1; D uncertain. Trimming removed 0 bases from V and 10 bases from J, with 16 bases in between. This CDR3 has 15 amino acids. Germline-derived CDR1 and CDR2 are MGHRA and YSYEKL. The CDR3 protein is CASSQDQAELGEQFF. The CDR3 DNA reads TGCGCCAGCAGCCAAGATCAGGCGGAACTTGGGGAGCAGTTCTTC.

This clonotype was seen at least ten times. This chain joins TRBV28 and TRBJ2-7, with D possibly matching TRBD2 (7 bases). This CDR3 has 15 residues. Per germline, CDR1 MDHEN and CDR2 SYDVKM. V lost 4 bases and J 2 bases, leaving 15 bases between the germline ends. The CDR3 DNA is TGTGCCAGCAGTTCCACGGGGGGCATAACCTACGAGCAGTACTTC. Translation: CASSSTGGITYEQYF.

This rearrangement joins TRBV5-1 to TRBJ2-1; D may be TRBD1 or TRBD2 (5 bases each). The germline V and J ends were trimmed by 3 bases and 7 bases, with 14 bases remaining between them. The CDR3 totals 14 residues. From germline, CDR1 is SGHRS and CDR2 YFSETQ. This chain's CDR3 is CASSWGPLWNEQFF. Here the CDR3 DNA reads TGCGCCAGCAGCTGGGGACCGCTATGGAATGAGCAGTTCTTC.

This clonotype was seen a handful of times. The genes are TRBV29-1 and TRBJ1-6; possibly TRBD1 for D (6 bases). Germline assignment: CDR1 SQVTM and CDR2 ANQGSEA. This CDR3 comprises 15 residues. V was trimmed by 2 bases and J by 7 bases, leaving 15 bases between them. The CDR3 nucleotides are TGCAGCGTTGAACCCAGGGGACTGGGGAATTCACCCCTCCACTTT. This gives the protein CSVEPRGLGNSPLHF.